The 21 T cell receptor beta chains below come from one sample, sequenced in a study of T cells in localized non-small cell lung cancer. Data came from immunoSEQ multiplex PCR; TCRdb stores just in-frame clones and leaves some out. This table has roughly 30,000 clones, around 93% appearing once. The sample here was peripheral blood, taken before any cancer treatment. All receptors derive from a female donor over 55 with stage I lung adenocarcinoma.

The chain couples TRBV5-1 to TRBJ2-3; a weak D match, TRBD1 (6 bases). V shed 4 bases and J shed 1 base, with 13 bases lying between them. CDR1 and CDR2 from the germline V gene are SGHRS and YFSETQ. This CDR3 has 15 amino acids. CDR3 region: CASSEQGFRTDTQYF. The CDR3 DNA follows: TGCGCCAGCAGCGAACAGGGTTTTCGCACAGATACGCAGTATTTT.

This chain connects TRBV7-2 to TRBJ2-1; D is possibly TRBD1 or TRBD2 (6 bases each). The CDR3 contains 14 residues. Germline loops: CDR1 SGHTA, CDR2 FQGNSA. Trimming pared 3 bases from V and 10 bases from J, leaving 16 bases between. DNA of the CDR3: TGTGCCAGCAGCTTTGAAACTACAGGGAGGGAGCAGTTCTTC. This gives the protein CASSFETTGREQFF.

The CDR3 spells CAWSVLVGQGTETQYF. CDR3 DNA sequence: TGTGCCTGGAGTGTACTCGTGGGACAGGGGACGGAGACCCAGTACTTC. This chain joins TRBV30 and TRBJ2-5; 10 nucleotides match TRBD1. The CDR3 is 16 residues long. Trimming removed 0 bases from V and 5 bases from J; junction bases left unmatched: 9. Germline V lookup: CDR1 GTSNPN, CDR2 SVGIG (reference sequence). Drawing the rest from reference TRBV30 and TRBJ2-5, the complete variable domain is SQTIHQWPATLVQPVGSPLSLECTVEGTSNPNLYWYRQAAGRGLQLLFYSVGIGQISSEVPQNLSASRPQDRQFILSSKKLLLSDSGFYLCAWSVLVGQGTETQYFGPGTRLLVL.

This chain joins TRBV10-2 and TRBJ2-1, with 8 bases fitting TRBD2. The CDR3 consists of 14 residues. V shed 6 bases and J 6 bases; nucleotides not matched to a gene: 7. The germline gives CDR1 WSHSY, CDR2 SAAADI. CDR3 region: CASSRLAKGNEQFF. The CDR3 DNA reads as TGCGCCAGCAGCCGACTAGCGAAAGGCAATGAGCAGTTCTTC.

The chain recombines TRBV5-8 with TRBJ1-1, with unresolved D. Trimming left V 0 bases short and J 3 bases short, with 6 bases between. Germline V gives CDR1 SGHTS, CDR2 YDEGEE. The CDR3 runs 13 residues. This chain's CDR3 is CASSLVGYTEAFF. The CDR3 DNA follows: TGTGCCAGCAGCTTGGTCGGATACACTGAAGCTTTCTTT. The variable domain in full, completed from reference TRBV5-8 and TRBJ1-1, reads EAGVTQSPTHLIKTRGQQATLRCSPISGHTSVYWYQQALGLGLQFLLWYDEGEERNRGNFPPRFSGRQFPNYSSELNVNALELEDSALYLCASSLVGYTEAFFGQGTRLTVV.

The chain employs TRBV28 and TRBJ1-5, with 10 bases fitting TRBD1. The junction had 6 bases not matched to a gene; V was cut back by 2 bases and J by 5 bases. Germline V gene data show CDR1 as MDHEN and CDR2 as SYDVKM. CDR3 size: 16 residues. This chain's CDR3 is CASSLGDRGIYQPQHF. CDR3 in DNA: TGTGCCAGCAGTTTAGGGGACAGGGGAATTTATCAGCCCCAGCATTTT.

The chain uses TRBV29-1 and TRBJ2-5; TRBD1 or TRBD2 may be the D gene (6 bases each). Germline lookup yields CDR1 SQVTM and CDR2 ANQGSEA. The V and J ends lost 6 bases and 4 bases respectively, with 12 bases between them. The CDR3 sequence is 12 residues long. The CDR3 loop reads CSVRRGVETQYF. CDR3 DNA: TGCAGCGTCCGAAGGGGGGTAGAGACCCAGTACTTC.

This rearrangement joins TRBV5-6 to TRBJ1-2; the D gene is possibly TRBD1 (5 bases). CDR1 is SGHDT, CDR2 YYEEEE, per germline. V lost 0 bases to trimming and J lost 4 bases, with 13 bases between them. This CDR3 spans 15 amino acids. The CDR3 nucleotides are TGTGCCAGCAGCTTGGGACTCGACAGCACCTATGGCTACACCTTC. This translates into CASSLGLDSTYGYTF.

This clone was counted a single time. The chain carries TRBV7-9 and TRBJ2-5; D remains ambiguous. With 5 bases removed from V and 0 bases from J, the gap between germline ends came to 10 bases. There are 14 residues in the CDR3. The germline V gene has CDR1 SEHNR and CDR2 FQNEAQ (reference sequence). The CDR3 spells CASSPGTYQETQYF. CDR3 DNA sequence: TGTGCCAGCAGCCCCGGAACGTACCAAGAGACCCAGTACTTC. Together with reference TRBV7-9 and TRBJ2-5, the CDR3 gives the full variable domain: DTGVSQNPRHKITKRGQNVTFRCDPISEHNRLYWYRQTLGQGPEFLTYFQNEAQLEKSRLLSDRFSAERPKGSFSTLEIQRTEQGDSAMYLCASSPGTYQETQYFGPGTRLLVL.

This sequence joins TRBV30 and TRBJ1-5, with D possibly being TRBD1 (5 bases). Germline V CDR1 and CDR2: GTSNPN, SVGIG (reference sequence). V was shortened by 3 bases and J by 4 bases, with 16 bases between the two germline ends. The length of the CDR3 is 15 residues. CDR3 region: CAWSEGTRRNQPQHF. The CDR3 coding sequence is TGTGCCTGGAGCGAGGGGACCAGGCGAAATCAGCCCCAGCATTTT.

The CDR3 sequence: CASSAGVNTEAFF. Written as DNA, the CDR3 is TGTGCCAGCAGTGCAGGAGTGAACACTGAAGCTTTCTTT. V usage is TRBV25-1 and J usage is TRBJ1-1, with D hard to call. Germline CDR1 is MGHDK and CDR2 is SYGVNS. CDR3 length equals 13 residues. Trimming shortened V by 4 bases and J by 0 bases, and 6 bases separated the two germline ends.

CDR3 in amino acids: CATLTEKVELTQYF. The DNA for the CDR3 is TGTGCCACCCTCACCGAGAAGGTCGAATTGACCCAGTACTTC. This chain connects TRBV19 to TRBJ2-5; no reliable D call. The V end was cut by 10 bases, the J end by 7 bases, with 22 bases between. This CDR3 contains 14 residues. CDR1 and CDR2 (germline): LNHDA, SQIVND (reference sequence).

For the CDR3, the DNA is TGTGCCAGCTCACCTGACCGCTACGAGCAGTACTTC. Translating it yields CASSPDRYEQYF. The V gene is TRBV18, the J gene TRBJ2-7; D remains unclear. Trimming stripped 3 bases from V and 3 bases from J, with 6 bases between. The CDR3 covers 12 residues. CDR1 and CDR2 (germline): KGHSH, LQKENI.

The chain couples TRBV7-8 to TRBJ1-5; tentatively, D is TRBD1 (6 bases). In germline, CDR1 is SGHVS, CDR2 FQNEAQ. The CDR3 extends over 18 amino acids. Between the trimmed V and J ends, which lost 1 base and 0 bases, there was a span of 16 bases. Here the CDR3 reads CASSLEAGTSYSNQPQHF. The CDR3 DNA follows: TGTGCCAGCAGCTTAGAAGCCGGGACAAGCTATAGCAATCAGCCCCAGCATTTT.

V usage is TRBV6-6 and J usage is TRBJ1-2; no clear D gene. The V and J ends lost 1 base and 2 bases respectively, with 11 bases between them. The CDR3 runs to 15 residues. Germline CDR1 and CDR2: MNHNY and SVGAGI (reference sequence). CDR3 sequence: CASSYLAGANYGYTF. As DNA, the CDR3 is TGTGCCAGCAGTTACTTGGCCGGAGCAAACTATGGCTACACCTTC.

This chain joins TRBV7-2 and TRBJ1-4, with D unclear. Deletions cut 5 bases from V and 10 bases from J, with 20 bases between. Germline assignment: CDR1 SGHTA and CDR2 FQGNSA. This CDR3 has 15 amino acids. CDR3 DNA: TGTGCCAGCAGCCGAGGCGGACGGCAGAGTGGAAAACTGTTTTTT. This encodes CASSRGGRQSGKLFF.

The chain joins TRBV5-8 to TRBJ1-5; D is undetermined. The germline V gene encodes CDR1 SGHTS and CDR2 YDEGEE. Trimming removed 6 bases from V and 7 bases from J, with 20 bases in between. The CDR3 contains 15 residues. Here the CDR3 DNA reads TGTGCCAGCACCCCCTATCGTCTCAGTTGGCAGCCCCAGCATTTT. The encoded protein is CASTPYRLSWQPQHF. The full variable domain, completed using reference TRBV5-8 and TRBJ1-5, is EAGVTQSPTHLIKTRGQQATLRCSPISGHTSVYWYQQALGLGLQFLLWYDEGEERNRGNFPPRFSGRQFPNYSSELNVNALELEDSALYLCASTPYRLSWQPQHFGDGTRLSIL.

The chain couples TRBV28 to TRBJ1-5; 12 bases agree with TRBD1. The germline gives CDR1 MDHEN, CDR2 SYDVKM. The length of the CDR3 is 14 residues. Losses at the gene ends were 6 bases for V and 7 bases for J; bases not matched to a gene: 4. CDR3: CASSGTGGGQPQHF. CDR3 DNA: TGTGCCAGCAGCGGGACAGGGGGCGGCCAGCCCCAGCATTTT. Combining the CDR3 with reference TRBV28 and TRBJ1-5 gives the whole variable domain DVKVTQSSRYLVKRTGEKVFLECVQDMDHENMFWYRQDPGLGLRLIYFSYDVKMKEKGDIPEGYSVSREKKERFSLILESASTNQTSMYLCASSGTGGGQPQHFGDGTRLSIL.

The chain employs TRBV11-2 and TRBJ1-1; D might be TRBD1 (5 bases). V lost 4 bases to trimming and J lost 5 bases, with 11 bases between them. The CDR3 spans 13 residues. The germline V gene encodes CDR1 SGHAT and CDR2 FQNNGV. The CDR3 coding sequence is TGTGCCAGCAGCTGGACAACGGAGACTGAAGCTTTCTTT. This translates into CASSWTTETEAFF.

In this sample, this clone turned up a few times. The chain is built from TRBV30 and TRBJ1-3, with D perhaps matching TRBD1 (6 bases). V lost 3 bases, J lost 3 bases, and 15 bases lay in between. The CDR3 spans 15 residues. Germline lookup yields CDR1 GTSNPN and CDR2 SVGIG (reference sequence). CDR3 nucleotides: TGTGCCTGGAGGCCACAGGGAGACCTTGGAAACACCATATATTTT. Translation: CAWRPQGDLGNTIYF.

CDR3 nucleotides: TGTGCCGCCCCCCCAGCTAGCGGAGGGACCGGGGAGCTGTTTTTT. Residues: CAAPPASGGTGELFF. The rearrangement links TRBV30 to TRBJ2-2; 7 bases line up with TRBD2. Trimming at V came to 8 bases and at J to 5 bases, leaving 14 bases not matched to a gene. Germline V gene sequence: CDR1 GTSNPN, CDR2 SVGIG (reference sequence). The CDR3 extends over 15 amino acids.